These T cell receptor beta chains were read from a single sample in a study of shared clonotypes between healthy human individuals. Assay: immunoSEQ multiplex PCR; the TCRdb copy retains only in-frame clones and omits some. The data show fewer than 600,000 clones, about 80% seen once. Material: PBMCs. The receptor set was obtained from a woman between 40 and 50 years old in good health. Some clones in this sample may be carry-over from other donors' samples. The conserved cysteine and the conserved F or W are not part of the CDR3 here. Fields, in order: J gene, V gene, D gene, CDR3 protein. D genes are given only for firm matches.

TRBJ1-5	TRBV28	-	ASSSDSDSNQPQH
TRBJ2-1	TRBV5-1	-	ASRQGDYNEQF
TRBJ2-1	TRBV7-3	TRBD2	ASSPRGPSGYNEQF
TRBJ1-5	TRBV7-3	-	ASSASGDQPQH
TRBJ2-2	TRBV5-1	-	ASSPDSRAGGELF
TRBJ2-5	TRBV4-1	-	ASSNLWGTQETQY
TRBJ1-1	TRBV7-6	TRBD1	ASSLTGGNTEAF
TRBJ1-4	TRBV6-6	-	ASSYRGKDEKLF
TRBJ2-7	TRBV9	-	ASSARPSSYEQY
TRBJ2-1	TRBV7-9	-	ASSLTQGQYNEQF
TRBJ2-7	TRBV2	-	ASSQVTEQY
TRBJ2-1	TRBV1	-	TSSQAHTLAGINEQF
TRBJ2-5	TRBV10-3	TRBD2	ADERSGLAGGMGETQY
TRBJ1-5	TRBV5-8	TRBD1	ASSLGVGQIREPQH
TRBJ1-1	TRBV9	-	ASSPFGTEAF